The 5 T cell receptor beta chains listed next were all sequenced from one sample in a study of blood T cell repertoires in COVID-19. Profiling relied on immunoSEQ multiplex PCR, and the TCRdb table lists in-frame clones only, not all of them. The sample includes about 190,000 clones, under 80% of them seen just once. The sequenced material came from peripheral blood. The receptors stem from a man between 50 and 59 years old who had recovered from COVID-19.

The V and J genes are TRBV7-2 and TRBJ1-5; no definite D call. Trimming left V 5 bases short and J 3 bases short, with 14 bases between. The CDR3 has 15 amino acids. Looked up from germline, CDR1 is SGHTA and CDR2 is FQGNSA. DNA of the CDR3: TGTGCCAGCAGCCCCAAACCAGGCGTCAATCAGCCCCAGCATTTT. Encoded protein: CASSPKPGVNQPQHF. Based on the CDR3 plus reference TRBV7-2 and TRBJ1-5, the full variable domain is GAGVSQSPSNKVTEKGKDVELRCDPISGHTALYWYRQSLGQGLEFLIYFQGNSAPDKSGLPSDRFSAERTGGSVSTLTIQRTQQEDSAVYLCASSPKPGVNQPQHFGDGTRLSIL.

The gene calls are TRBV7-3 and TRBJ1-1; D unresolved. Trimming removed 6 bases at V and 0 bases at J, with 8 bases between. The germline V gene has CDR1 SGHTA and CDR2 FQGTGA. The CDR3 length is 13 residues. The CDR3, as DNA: TGTGCCAGCAGTTTGGAGGTGAACACTGAAGCTTTCTTT. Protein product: CASSLEVNTEAFF. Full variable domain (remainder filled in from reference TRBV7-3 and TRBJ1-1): GAGVSQTPSNKVTEKGKYVELRCDPISGHTALYWYRQSLGQGPEFLIYFQGTGAADDSGLPNDRFFAVRPEGSVSTLKIQRTERGDSAVYLCASSLEVNTEAFFGQGTRLTVV.

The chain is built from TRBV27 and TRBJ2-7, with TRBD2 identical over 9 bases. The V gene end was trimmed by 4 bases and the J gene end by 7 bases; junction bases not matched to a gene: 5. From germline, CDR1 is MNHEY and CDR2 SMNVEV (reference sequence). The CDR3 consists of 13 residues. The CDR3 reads CASSSGLAWEQYF. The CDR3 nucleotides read TGTGCCAGCAGTTCTGGACTAGCGTGGGAGCAGTACTTC.

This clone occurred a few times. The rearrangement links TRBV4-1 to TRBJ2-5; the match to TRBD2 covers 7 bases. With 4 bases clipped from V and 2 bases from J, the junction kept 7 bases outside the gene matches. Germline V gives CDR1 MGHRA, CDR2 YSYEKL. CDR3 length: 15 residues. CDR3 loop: CASSLLAGVQETQYF. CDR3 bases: TGCGCCAGCAGCCTTTTAGCGGGCGTACAAGAGACCCAGTACTTC.

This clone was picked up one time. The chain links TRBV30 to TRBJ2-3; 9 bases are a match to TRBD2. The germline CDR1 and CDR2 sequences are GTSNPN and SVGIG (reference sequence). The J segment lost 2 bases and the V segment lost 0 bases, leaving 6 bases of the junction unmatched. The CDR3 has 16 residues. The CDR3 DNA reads TGTGCCTGGAGTGTAGGTAGCGGGGGCACCACAGATACGCAGTATTTT. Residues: CAWSVGSGGTTDTQYF.